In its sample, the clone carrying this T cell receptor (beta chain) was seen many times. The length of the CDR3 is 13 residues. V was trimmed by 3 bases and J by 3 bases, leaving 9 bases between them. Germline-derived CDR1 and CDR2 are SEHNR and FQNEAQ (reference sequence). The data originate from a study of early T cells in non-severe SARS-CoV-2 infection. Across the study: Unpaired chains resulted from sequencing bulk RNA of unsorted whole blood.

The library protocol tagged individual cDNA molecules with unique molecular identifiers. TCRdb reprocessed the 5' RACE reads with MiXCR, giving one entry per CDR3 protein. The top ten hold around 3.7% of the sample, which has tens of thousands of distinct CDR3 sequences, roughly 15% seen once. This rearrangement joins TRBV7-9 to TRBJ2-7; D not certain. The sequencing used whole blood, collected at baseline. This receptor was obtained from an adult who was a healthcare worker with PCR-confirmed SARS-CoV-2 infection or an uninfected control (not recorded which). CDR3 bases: TGTGCCAGCAGCTTCCGGAACGACTACGAGCAGTACTTC. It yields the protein CASSFRNDYEQYF.